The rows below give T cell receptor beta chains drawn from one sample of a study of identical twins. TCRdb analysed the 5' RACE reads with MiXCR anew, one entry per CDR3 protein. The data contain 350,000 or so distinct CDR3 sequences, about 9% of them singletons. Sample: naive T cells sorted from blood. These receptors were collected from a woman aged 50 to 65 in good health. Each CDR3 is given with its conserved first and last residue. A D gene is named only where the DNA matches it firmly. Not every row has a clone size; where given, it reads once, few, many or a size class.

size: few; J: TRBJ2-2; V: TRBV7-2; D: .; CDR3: CASSLGVTTGELFF; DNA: TGTGCCAGCAGCTTAGGGGTAACCACCGGGGAGCTGTTTTTT
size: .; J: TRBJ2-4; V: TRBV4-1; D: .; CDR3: CASSLEARENIQYF; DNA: TGCGCCAGCAGCCTTGAAGCCCGGGAAAACATTCAGTACTTC
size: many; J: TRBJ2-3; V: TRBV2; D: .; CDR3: CASSGGDTDTQYF; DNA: TGTGCCAGCAGTGGTGGAGATACAGATACGCAGTATTTT
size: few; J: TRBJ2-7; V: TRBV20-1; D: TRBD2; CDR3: CSAYHPGTKNYEQYF; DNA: TGCAGTGCTTACCACCCCGGGACTAAAAACTACGAGCAGTACTTC
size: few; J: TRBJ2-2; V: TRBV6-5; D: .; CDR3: CASSYAGEGAGELFF; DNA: TGTGCCAGCAGTTACGCAGGCGAGGGGGCCGGGGAGCTGTTTTTT
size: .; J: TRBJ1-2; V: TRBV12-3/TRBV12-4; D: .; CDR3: CASSLINYGYTF; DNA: TGTGCCAGCAGTTTGATCAACTATGGCTACACCTTC
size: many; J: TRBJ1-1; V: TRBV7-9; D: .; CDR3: CASVHSSGPEAFF; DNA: TGTGCCAGCGTTCATTCGTCGGGTCCTGAAGCTTTCTTT
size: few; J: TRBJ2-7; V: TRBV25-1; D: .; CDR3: CASSGLALRDEQYF; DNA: TGTGCCAGCAGTGGGCTAGCGCTTAGGGACGAGCAGTACTTC
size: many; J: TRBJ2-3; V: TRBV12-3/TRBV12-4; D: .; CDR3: CASRSAADTQYF; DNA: TGTGCCAGCAGGAGCGCGGCAGATACGCAGTATTTT
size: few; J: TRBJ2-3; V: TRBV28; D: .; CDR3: CASSLWDGKRGSTDTQYF; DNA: TGTGCCAGCAGTTTGTGGGACGGCAAGAGAGGGAGCACAGATACGCAGTATTTT
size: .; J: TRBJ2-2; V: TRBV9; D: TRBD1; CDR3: CASSSTGSEAGELFF; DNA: TGTGCCAGCAGCTCGACAGGGAGTGAGGCCGGGGAGCTGTTTTTT
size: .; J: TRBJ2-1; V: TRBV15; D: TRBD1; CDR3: CATSRDSGGVSYNEQFF; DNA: TGTGCCACCAGCAGAGATTCAGGGGGCGTCTCCTACAATGAGCAGTTCTTC
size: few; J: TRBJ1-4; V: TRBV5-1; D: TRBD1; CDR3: CASSSGTGSANEKLFF; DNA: TGCGCCAGCAGCTCCGGGACAGGGTCAGCTAATGAAAAACTGTTTTTT
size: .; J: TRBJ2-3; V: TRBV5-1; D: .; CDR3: CASSLAAQVDTQYF; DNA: TGCGCCAGCAGCTTGGCGGCCCAGGTTGATACGCAGTATTTT
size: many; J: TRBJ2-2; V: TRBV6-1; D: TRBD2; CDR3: CASSPLAGSTGELFF; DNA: TGTGCCAGCAGTCCCCTAGCGGGAAGCACCGGGGAGCTGTTTTTT
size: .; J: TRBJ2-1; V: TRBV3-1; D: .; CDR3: CASSQDPRGITYNEQFF; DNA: TGTGCCAGCAGCCAAGACCCCCGAGGGATTACCTACAATGAGCAGTTCTTC
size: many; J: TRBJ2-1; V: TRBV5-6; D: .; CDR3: CASSPTLERAYNEQFF; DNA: TGTGCCAGCAGCCCCACTCTCGAGCGGGCCTACAATGAGCAGTTCTTC
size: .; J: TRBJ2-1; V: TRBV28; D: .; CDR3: CASGPWEISSYNEQFF; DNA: TGTGCCAGCGGACCCTGGGAAATTAGCTCCTACAATGAGCAGTTCTTC
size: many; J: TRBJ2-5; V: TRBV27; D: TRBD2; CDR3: CASSGGDLQETQYF; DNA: TGTGCCAGCAGTGGGGGGGACTTACAAGAGACCCAGTACTTC
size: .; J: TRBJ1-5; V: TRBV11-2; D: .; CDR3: CASSLEAGRHRPQHF; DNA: TGTGCCAGCAGCTTAGAGGCAGGGAGGCATCGGCCCCAGCATTTT
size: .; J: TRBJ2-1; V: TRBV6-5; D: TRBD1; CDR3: CASSYQGAYNEQFF; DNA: TGTGCCAGCAGTTATCAGGGGGCCTACAATGAGCAGTTCTTC
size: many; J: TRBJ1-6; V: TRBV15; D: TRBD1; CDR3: CATSRDLRTGGSPLHF; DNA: TGTGCCACCAGCAGAGATCTTAGGACAGGGGGATCACCCCTCCACTTT
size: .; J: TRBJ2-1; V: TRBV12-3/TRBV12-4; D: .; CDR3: CASSKYNEQFF; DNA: TGTGCCAGCAGCAAGTACAATGAGCAGTTCTTC
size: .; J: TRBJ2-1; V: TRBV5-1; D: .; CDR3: CASSVEGSGEQFF; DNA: TGCGCCAGCAGCGTGGAGGGCAGCGGGGAGCAGTTCTTC
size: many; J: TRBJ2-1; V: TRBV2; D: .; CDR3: CASRTGLPPYNEQFF; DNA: TGTGCCAGCAGGACTGGACTCCCTCCCTACAATGAGCAGTTCTTC
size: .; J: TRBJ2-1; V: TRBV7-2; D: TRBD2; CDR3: CAGSRYGLASYNEQFF; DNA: TGTGCCGGCAGCCGTTACGGACTAGCCTCATACAATGAGCAGTTCTTC
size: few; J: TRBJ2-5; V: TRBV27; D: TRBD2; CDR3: CASSSVSRTRRETQYF; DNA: TGTGCCAGCAGTTCTGTTAGTAGGACTAGACGGGAGACCCAGTACTTC
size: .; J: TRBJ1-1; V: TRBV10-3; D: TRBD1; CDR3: CAISGDRVTEAFF; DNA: TGTGCCATCAGTGGGGACAGGGTCACTGAAGCTTTCTTT
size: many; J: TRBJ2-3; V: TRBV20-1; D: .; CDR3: CSAFSGWDTQYF; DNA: TGCAGTGCTTTTAGCGGATGGGATACGCAGTATTTT
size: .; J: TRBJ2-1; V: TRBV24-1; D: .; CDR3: CASFGGYQGDGEQFF; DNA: TGTGCCTCCTTCGGAGGCTACCAGGGAGACGGTGAGCAGTTCTTC
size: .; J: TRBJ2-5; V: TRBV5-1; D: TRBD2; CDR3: CASSLMLAGGGETQYF; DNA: TGCGCCAGCAGCTTGATGCTAGCGGGAGGAGGAGAGACCCAGTACTTC
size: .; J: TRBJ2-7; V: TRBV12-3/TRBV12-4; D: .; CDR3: CASSFFSYEQYF; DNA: TGTGCCAGCAGTTTCTTCTCCTACGAGCAGTACTTC
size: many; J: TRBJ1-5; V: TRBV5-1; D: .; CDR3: CASSLSGELNQPQHF; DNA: TGCGCCAGCAGCTTATCCGGGGAATTGAATCAGCCCCAGCATTTT
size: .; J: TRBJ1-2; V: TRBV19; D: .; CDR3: CASSIGTVPTYGYTF; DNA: TGTGCCAGTAGTATAGGCACAGTTCCGACCTATGGCTACACCTTC
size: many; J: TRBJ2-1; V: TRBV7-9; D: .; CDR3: CASSIIEQFF; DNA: TGTGCCAGCAGCATAATCGAGCAGTTCTTC
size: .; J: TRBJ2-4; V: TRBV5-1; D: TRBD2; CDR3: CASSPTLPGTSGRAKNIQYF; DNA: TGCGCCAGCAGCCCCACGCTCCCCGGGACTAGCGGGAGGGCTAAAAACATTCAGTACTTC
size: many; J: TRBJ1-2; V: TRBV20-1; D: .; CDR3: CSARDLRTNYGYTF; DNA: TGCAGTGCTAGAGATCTGAGGACTAACTATGGCTACACCTTC
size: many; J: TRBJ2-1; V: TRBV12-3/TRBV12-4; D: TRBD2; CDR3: CASSPRLAGGYNEQFF; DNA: TGTGCCAGCAGCCCCAGGTTGGCGGGAGGATACAATGAGCAGTTCTTC
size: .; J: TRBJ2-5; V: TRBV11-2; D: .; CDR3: CASSLVPQETQYF; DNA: TGTGCCAGCAGCTTAGTGCCTCAAGAGACCCAGTACTTC
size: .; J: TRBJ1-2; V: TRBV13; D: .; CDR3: CASSLGTTSYGYTF; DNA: TGTGCCAGCAGCTTAGGGACGACTAGCTATGGCTACACCTTC
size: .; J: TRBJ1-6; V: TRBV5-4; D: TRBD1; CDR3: CASSREDRRDSPLHF; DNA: TGTGCCAGCAGCCGAGAGGACAGGCGTGATTCACCCCTCCACTTT
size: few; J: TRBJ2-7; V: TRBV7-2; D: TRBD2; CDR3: CASSFRGRAYEQYF; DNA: TGTGCCAGCAGCTTTCGCGGGAGAGCCTACGAGCAGTACTTC
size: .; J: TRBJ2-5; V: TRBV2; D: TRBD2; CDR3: CASSPAGVGTQYF; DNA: TGTGCCAGCAGTCCAGCGGGAGTTGGGACCCAGTACTTC
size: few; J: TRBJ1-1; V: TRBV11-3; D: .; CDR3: CASTFAGGPNTEAFF; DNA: TGTGCCAGCACCTTCGCGGGGGGACCGAACACTGAAGCTTTCTTT
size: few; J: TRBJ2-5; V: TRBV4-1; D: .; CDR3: CASSQEGVPRGGETQYF; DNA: TGCGCCAGCAGCCAAGAAGGAGTCCCCCGGGGAGGAGAGACCCAGTACTTC
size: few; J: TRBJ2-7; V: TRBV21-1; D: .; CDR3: CASSQEEGKGSYEQYF; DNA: TGTGCCAGCAGCCAAGAAGAGGGGAAGGGCTCCTACGAGCAGTACTTC
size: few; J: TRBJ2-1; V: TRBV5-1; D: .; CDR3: CASSLADSREQFF; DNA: TGCGCCAGCAGCTTGGCTGACTCCCGAGAGCAGTTCTTC
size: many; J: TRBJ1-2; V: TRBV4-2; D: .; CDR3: CASSHPDKIRDGYTF; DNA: TGTGCCAGCAGCCACCCGGACAAGATTAGAGACGGCTACACCTTC
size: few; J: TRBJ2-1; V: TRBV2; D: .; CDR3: CASILLEGGAYNEQFF; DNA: TGTGCCAGCATCCTTCTAGAGGGGGGGGCCTACAATGAGCAGTTCTTC
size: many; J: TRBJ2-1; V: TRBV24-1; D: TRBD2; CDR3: CATAGGLAGGNEQFF; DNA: TGTGCCACCGCGGGGGGCCTAGCGGGAGGTAATGAGCAGTTCTTC
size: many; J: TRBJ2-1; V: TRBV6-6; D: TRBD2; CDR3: CASSYWTGGTDEQFF; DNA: TGTGCCAGCAGTTACTGGACGGGAGGGACGGATGAGCAGTTCTTC
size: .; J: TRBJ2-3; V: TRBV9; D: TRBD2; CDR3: CASSIGGSQTDTQYF; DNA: TGTGCCAGCAGCATCGGCGGGAGTCAGACAGATACGCAGTATTTT
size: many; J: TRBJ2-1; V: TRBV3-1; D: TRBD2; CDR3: CASSPELISGSWIF; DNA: TGTGCCAGCAGCCCCGAACTCATTAGCGGGAGTTGGATCTTC
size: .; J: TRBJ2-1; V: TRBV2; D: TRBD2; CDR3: CASSGLADQNEQFF; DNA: TGTGCCAGCAGTGGACTAGCGGATCAAAATGAGCAGTTCTTC
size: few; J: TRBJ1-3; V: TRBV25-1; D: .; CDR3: CASRAANTIYF; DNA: TGTGCCAGCAGAGCCGCAAACACCATATATTTT
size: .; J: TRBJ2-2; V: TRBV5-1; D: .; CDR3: CATQSRITGELFF; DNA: TGCGCCACCCAATCCCGGATTACCGGGGAGCTGTTTTTT
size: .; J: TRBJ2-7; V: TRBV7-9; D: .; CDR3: CASSLEGLLAPYEQYF; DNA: TGTGCCAGCAGCTTAGAGGGACTGCTCGCTCCCTACGAGCAGTACTTC
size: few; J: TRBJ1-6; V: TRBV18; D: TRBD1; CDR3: CASSSGQLDSPLHF; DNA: TGTGCCAGCTCATCGGGACAGCTTGATTCACCCCTCCACTTT
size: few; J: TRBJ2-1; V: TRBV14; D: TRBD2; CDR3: CASSLGRERFYNEQFF; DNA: TGTGCCAGCAGCCTTGGGCGGGAGCGTTTTTACAATGAGCAGTTCTTC